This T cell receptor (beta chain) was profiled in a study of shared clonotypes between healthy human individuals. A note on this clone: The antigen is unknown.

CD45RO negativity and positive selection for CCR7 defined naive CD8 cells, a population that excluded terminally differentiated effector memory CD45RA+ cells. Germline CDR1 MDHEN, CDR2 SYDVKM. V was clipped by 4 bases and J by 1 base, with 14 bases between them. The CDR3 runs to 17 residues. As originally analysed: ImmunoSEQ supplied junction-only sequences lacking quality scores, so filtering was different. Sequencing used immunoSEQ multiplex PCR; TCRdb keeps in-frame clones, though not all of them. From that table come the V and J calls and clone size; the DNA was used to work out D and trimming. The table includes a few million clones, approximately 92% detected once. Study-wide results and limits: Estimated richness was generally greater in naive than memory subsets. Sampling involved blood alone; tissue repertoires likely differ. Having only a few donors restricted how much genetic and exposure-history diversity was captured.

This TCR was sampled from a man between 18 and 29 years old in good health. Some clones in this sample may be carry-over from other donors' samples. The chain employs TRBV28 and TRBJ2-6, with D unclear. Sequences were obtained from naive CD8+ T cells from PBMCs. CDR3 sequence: CASSSGRFRSGANVLTF. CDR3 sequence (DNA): TGTGCCAGCAGTTCTGGACGCTTCAGATCTGGGGCCAACGTCCTGACTTTC. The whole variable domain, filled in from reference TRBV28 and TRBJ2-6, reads DVKVTQSSRYLVKRTGEKVFLECVQDMDHENMFWYRQDPGLGLRLIYFSYDVKMKEKGDIPEGYSVSREKKERFSLILESASTNQTSMYLCASSSGRFRSGANVLTFGAGSRLTVL.